This T cell receptor beta chain was sequenced during a study of control samples from healthy donors and cancer patients. Germline V gives CDR1 SNHLY, CDR2 FYNNEI. The CDR3 has 12 amino acids. V lost 8 bases, J lost 12 bases, and 7 bases stayed unmatched. The table came from immunoSEQ multiplex PCR; TCRdb's copy has only in-frame clones and leaves some out. The data contain roughly 52,000 clones, 95% to 97% of them singletons. Material: blood. The receptor's source is a woman aged 25 to 39 in good health. V gene TRBV2 combines with J gene TRBJ2-1, with TRBD2 identical over 10 bases. The CDR3 here is CASQPGLARQFF. The CDR3 bases are TGTGCCAGCCAGCCGGGACTAGCGAGGCAGTTCTTC.